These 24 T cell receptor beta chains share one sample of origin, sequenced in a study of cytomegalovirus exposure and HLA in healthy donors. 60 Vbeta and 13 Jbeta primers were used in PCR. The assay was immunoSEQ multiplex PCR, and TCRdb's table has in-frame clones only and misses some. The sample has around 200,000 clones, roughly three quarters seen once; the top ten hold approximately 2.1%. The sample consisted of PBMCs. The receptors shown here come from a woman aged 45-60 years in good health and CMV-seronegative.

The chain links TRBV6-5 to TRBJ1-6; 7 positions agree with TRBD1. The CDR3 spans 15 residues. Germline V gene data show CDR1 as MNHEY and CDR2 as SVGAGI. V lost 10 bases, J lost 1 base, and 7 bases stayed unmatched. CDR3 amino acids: CATQTGSSYNSPLHF. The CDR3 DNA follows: TGTGCCACCCAGACAGGGTCGTCCTATAATTCACCCCTCCACTTT.

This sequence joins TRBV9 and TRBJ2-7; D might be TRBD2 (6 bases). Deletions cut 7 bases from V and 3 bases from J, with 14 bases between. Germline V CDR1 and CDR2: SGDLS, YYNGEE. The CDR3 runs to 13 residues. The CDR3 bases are TGTGCCAGCTCGAGACTAGTCGGCTACGAGCAGTACTTC. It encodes CASSRLVGYEQYF.

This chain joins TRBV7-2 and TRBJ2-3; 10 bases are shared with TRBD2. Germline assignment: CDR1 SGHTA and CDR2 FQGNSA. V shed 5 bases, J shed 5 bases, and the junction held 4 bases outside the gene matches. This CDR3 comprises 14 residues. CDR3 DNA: TGTGCCAGCAGCCTCAGCGGGGGGGGAGATACGCAGTATTTT. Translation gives CASSLSGGGDTQYF.

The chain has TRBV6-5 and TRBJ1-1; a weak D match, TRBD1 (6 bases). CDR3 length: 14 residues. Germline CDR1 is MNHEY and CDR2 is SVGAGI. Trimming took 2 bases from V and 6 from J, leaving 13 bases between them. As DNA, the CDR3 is TGTGCCAGCAGTTACGGCAGGGGATTATCTGAAGCTTTCTTT. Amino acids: CASSYGRGLSEAFF.

CDR3 sequence reads: CASSRAGTSVNEQFF. The CDR3 coding sequence is TGTGCCAGCAGCCGAGCCGGGACTAGCGTGAATGAGCAGTTCTTC. V and J are TRBV7-2 and TRBJ2-1; TRBD2 agrees at 10 bases. Germline values: CDR1 SGHTA, CDR2 FQGNSA. The CDR3 consists of 15 residues. V trimming: 5 bases; J trimming: 7 bases; junction bases outside the gene matches: 8.

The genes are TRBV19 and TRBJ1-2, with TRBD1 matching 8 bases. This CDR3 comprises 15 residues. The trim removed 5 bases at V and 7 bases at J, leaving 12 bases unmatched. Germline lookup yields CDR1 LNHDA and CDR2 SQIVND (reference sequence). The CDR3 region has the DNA TGTGCCAGTAGTGGGTTCGACAGGGGAAGTGGTGGCTACACCTTC. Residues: CASSGFDRGSGGYTF.

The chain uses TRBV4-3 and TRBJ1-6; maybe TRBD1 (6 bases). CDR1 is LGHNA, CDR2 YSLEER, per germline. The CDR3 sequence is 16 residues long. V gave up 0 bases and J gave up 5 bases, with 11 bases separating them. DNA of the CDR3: TGCGCCAGCAGCCAAGATCCCGGACAGAATAATTCACCCCTCCACTTT. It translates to CASSQDPGQNNSPLHF.

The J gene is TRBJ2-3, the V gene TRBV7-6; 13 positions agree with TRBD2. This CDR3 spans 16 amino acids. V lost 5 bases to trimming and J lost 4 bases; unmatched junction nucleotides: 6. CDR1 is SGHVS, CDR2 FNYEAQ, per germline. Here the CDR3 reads CASSPRTSGSADTQYF. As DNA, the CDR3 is TGTGCCAGCAGCCCCCGGACTAGCGGGAGTGCAGATACGCAGTATTTT.

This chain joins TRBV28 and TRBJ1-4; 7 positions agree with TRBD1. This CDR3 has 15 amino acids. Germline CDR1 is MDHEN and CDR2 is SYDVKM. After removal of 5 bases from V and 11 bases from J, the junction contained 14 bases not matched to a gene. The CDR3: CASSPSPRGRGKLFF. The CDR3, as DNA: TGTGCCAGCAGTCCTTCCCCGAGGGGGCGCGGGAAACTGTTTTTT.

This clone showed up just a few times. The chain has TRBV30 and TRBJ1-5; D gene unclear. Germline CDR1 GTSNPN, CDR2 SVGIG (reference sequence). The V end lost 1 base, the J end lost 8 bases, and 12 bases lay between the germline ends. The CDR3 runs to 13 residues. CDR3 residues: CAWSAGSTEPQHF. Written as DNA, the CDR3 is TGTGCCTGGAGTGCGGGATCTACCGAGCCCCAGCATTTT.

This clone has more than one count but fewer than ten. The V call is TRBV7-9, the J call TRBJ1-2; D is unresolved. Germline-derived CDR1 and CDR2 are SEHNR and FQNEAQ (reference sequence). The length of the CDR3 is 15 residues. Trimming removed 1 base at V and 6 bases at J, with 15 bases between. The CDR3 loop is CASSLDNTGRDGYTF. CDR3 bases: TGTGCCAGCAGCTTAGACAACACTGGGAGAGATGGCTACACCTTC.

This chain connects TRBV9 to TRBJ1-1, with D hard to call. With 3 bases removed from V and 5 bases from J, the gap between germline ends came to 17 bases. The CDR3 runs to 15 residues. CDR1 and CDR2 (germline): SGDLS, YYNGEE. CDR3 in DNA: TGTGCCAGCAGCGCCATGACACTAGTAGGTACTGAAGCTTTCTTT. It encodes CASSAMTLVGTEAFF.

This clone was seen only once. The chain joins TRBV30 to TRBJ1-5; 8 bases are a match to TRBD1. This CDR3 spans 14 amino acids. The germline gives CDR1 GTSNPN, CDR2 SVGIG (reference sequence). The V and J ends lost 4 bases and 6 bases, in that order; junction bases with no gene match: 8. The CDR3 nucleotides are TGTGCCTGGAAAACAGGGGGGAGCGGTCAGCCCCAGCATTTT. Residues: CAWKTGGSGQPQHF.

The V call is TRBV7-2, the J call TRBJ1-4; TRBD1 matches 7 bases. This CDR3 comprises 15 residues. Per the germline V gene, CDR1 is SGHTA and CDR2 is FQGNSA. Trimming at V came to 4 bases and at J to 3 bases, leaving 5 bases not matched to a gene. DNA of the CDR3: TGTGCCAGCAGCTACCCCGGGACAGCTAATGAAAAACTGTTTTTT. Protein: CASSYPGTANEKLFF.

The chain's CDR3 is CASSLSKGTNTGELFF. CDR3 DNA: TGTGCCAGCTCATTGTCTAAGGGGACGAACACCGGGGAGCTGTTTTTT. The chain is built from TRBV18 and TRBJ2-2, with D possibly matching TRBD1 (5 bases). Germline CDR1 KGHSH, CDR2 LQKENI. The CDR3 extends over 16 amino acids. Between the trimmed V and J ends, which lost 5 bases and 0 bases, there was a span of 13 bases.

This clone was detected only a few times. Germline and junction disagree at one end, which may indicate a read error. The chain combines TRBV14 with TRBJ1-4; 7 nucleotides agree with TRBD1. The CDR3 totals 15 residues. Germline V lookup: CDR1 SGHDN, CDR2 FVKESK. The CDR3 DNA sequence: TGTGCCAGCAGCCAAGCCGGGACAGCACTCGAAAAGCTGTTTTTT. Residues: CASSQAGTALEKLFF.

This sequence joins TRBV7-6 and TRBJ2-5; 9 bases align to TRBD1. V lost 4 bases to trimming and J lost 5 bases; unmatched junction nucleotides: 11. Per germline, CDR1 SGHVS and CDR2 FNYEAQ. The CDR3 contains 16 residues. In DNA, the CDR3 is TGTGCCAGCAGCTCGGATTGGGACAGGGTGGCGGAGACCCAGTACTTC. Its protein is CASSSDWDRVAETQYF.

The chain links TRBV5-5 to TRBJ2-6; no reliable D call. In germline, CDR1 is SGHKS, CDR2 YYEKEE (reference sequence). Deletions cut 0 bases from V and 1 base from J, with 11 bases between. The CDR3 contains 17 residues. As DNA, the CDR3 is TGTGCCAGCAGCTTGGAACCGACACGGTCTGGGGCCAACGTCCTGACTTTC. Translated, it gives CASSLEPTRSGANVLTF.

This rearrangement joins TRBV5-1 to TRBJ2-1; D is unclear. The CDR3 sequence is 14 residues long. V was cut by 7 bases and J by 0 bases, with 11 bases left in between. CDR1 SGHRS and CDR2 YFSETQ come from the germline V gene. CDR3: CASLDGSSYNEQFF. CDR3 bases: TGCGCCAGCCTAGACGGTAGCTCCTACAATGAGCAGTTCTTC.

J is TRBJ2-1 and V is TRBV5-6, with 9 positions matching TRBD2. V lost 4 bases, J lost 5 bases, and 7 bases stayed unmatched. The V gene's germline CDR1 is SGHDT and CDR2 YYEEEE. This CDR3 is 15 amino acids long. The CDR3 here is CASSTLASGDNEQFF. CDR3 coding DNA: TGTGCCAGCAGCACGTTGGCTAGCGGGGACAATGAGCAGTTCTTC.

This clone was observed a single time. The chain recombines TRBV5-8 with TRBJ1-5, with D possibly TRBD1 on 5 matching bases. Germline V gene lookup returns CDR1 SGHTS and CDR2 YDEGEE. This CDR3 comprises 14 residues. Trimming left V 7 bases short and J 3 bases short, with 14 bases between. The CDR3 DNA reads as TGTGCCAGCTTCCGCGACAGCTCCAATCAGCCCCAGCATTTT. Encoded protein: CASFRDSSNQPQHF.

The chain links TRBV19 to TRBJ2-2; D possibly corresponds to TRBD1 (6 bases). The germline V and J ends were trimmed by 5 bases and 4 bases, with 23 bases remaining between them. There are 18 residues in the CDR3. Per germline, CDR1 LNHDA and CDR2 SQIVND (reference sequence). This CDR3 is CASSSWFGQTSITGELFF. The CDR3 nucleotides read TGTGCCAGTAGTTCTTGGTTTGGACAGACATCGATCACCGGGGAGCTGTTTTTT.

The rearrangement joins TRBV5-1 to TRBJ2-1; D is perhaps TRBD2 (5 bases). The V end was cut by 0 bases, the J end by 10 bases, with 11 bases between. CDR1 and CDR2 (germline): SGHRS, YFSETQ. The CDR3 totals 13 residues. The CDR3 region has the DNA TGCGCCAGCAGCTTGGTCGGGGTCGGGGAGCAGTTCTTC. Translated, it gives CASSLVGVGEQFF.

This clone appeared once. The CDR3 sequence: CAISESWLRVDTEAFF. CDR3 in DNA: TGTGCCATCAGTGAGTCGTGGTTGAGGGTAGACACTGAAGCTTTCTTT. The chain links TRBV10-3 to TRBJ1-1; D gene uncertain. The V and J ends lost 0 bases and 3 bases respectively, with 14 bases between them. This CDR3 spans 16 amino acids. CDR1 ENHRY and CDR2 SYGVKD come from the germline V gene.